The 3 T cell receptor beta chains given below trace back to one sample, sequenced in a study of T cells in localized non-small cell lung cancer (dated by TCRdb to 2020 to 2022). Library creation used the immunoSEQ multiplex PCR assay. TCRdb carries this immuneACCESS record with in-frame sequences only. Its versions omit some clonotypes, under half of them owing to an unresolved V gene in the studies checked, with the rest unexplained. The sample data list roughly 30,000 clones, and approximately 90% of these were observed just once. The top ten clonotypes cover more than 25% of the sample. The specimen was peripheral blood, collected before any cancer treatment. These TCRs come from a female donor over 55 with stage I lung adenocarcinoma.

This clone was seen more than once but under ten times. The chain is built from TRBV5-4 and TRBJ1-1, with 9 bases lining up with TRBD1. The trim removed 3 bases at V and 6 bases at J, leaving 9 bases unmatched. CDR1 and CDR2 from the germline V gene are SGHNT and YYREEE (reference sequence). The length of the CDR3 is 15 residues. As DNA, the CDR3 is TGTGCCAGCAGCTGGGACAGGGATATATACTCTGAAGCTTTCTTT. Encoded protein: CASSWDRDIYSEAFF.

The V gene is TRBV19, the J gene TRBJ2-7, with D possibly called TRBD1 or TRBD2 (6 bases each). The CDR3 loop spans 15 amino acids. V lost 5 bases and J 0 bases, leaving 14 bases between the germline ends. Per the germline V gene, CDR1 is LNHDA and CDR2 is SQIVND (reference sequence). CDR3 DNA: TGTGCCAGTAGTGATGGAGGGGGAAACTCCTACGAGCAGTACTTC. Translation: CASSDGGGNSYEQYF.

V usage is TRBV29-1 and J usage is TRBJ2-3; 9 positions match TRBD1. V lost 6 bases, J lost 3 bases, and 7 bases stayed unmatched. The length of the CDR3 is 14 residues. The germline gives CDR1 SQVTM, CDR2 ANQGSEA. The CDR3 region is CSVQRGTGTDTQYF. The CDR3 nucleotides are TGCAGCGTACAACGGGGGACAGGGACAGATACGCAGTATTTT.